These 5 T cell receptor beta chains share one sample of origin, sequenced in a study of T-cell memory formation after mild COVID-19. MiXCR, applied by TCRdb to the 5' RACE reads, yields one record per CDR3 protein. The data contain 400,000 or so distinct CDR3 sequences, 15% to 25% of them singletons. Sequenced sample: PBMCs or a T cell subset sorted from them (not recorded which). The receptor source for this set is an adult woman who had mild COVID-19 (a few samples of this study predate the infection). Cell type and time point are not known.

A few counts support this clonotype. The J gene is TRBJ1-2, the V gene TRBV12-3 or TRBV12-4; D may be TRBD1 (6 bases). The CDR3 totals 15 residues. Deletions cut 5 bases from V and 2 bases from J, with 15 bases between. This CDR3 is CASSPRGRGNYGYTF. CDR3 sequence (DNA): TGTGCCAGCAGTCCCCGAGGCAGGGGCAACTATGGCTACACCTTC.

This sequence joins TRBV29-1 and TRBJ2-2; no definite D call. The CDR3 totals 13 residues. CDR1 and CDR2 (germline): SQVTM, ANQGSEA. Trimming took 0 bases from V and 1 from J, leaving 3 bases between them. The CDR3 sequence is CSVEEVNTGELFF. The CDR3 coding sequence is TGCAGCGTTGAAGAAGTGAACACCGGGGAGCTGTTTTTT.

The rearrangement joins TRBV5-1 to TRBJ2-3; possibly TRBD1 or TRBD2 for D (6 bases each). Trimming took off 7 bases at V and 6 bases at J, with 21 bases between the two ends. The CDR3 extends over 15 amino acids. Germline V CDR1 and CDR2: SGHRS, YFSETQ. The CDR3 sequence: CASSRMQRGVDTQYF. The CDR3, as DNA: TGCGCCAGCTCCCGGATGCAGAGGGGGGTGGATACGCAGTATTTT.

This clonotype was counted between two and nine times. This chain links TRBV4-1 with TRBJ2-7, with no clear D. The CDR3 has 15 residues. Looked up from germline, CDR1 is MGHRA and CDR2 is YSYEKL. With 1 base removed from V and 3 bases from J, the gap between germline ends came to 13 bases. The CDR3 sequence is CASSQGAQTYYEQYF. The DNA of the CDR3 is TGCGCCAGCAGCCAAGGGGCTCAAACTTACTACGAGCAGTACTTC.

V is TRBV6-5 and J is TRBJ1-4; no clear D. Germline V gene lookup returns CDR1 MNHEY and CDR2 SVGAGI. V was clipped by 5 bases and J by 7 bases, with 14 bases between them. The CDR3 length is 14 residues. CDR3 loop: CASSHKFPAEKLFF. CDR3 bases: TGTGCCAGCAGTCACAAGTTTCCTGCTGAAAAACTGTTTTTT.